Below, 15 T cell receptor beta chains from the same sample are listed, as sequenced in a study of identical twins. One entry per CDR3 protein results from TCRdb running MiXCR on the 5' RACE reads. The top ten clones hold about 0.25% of a sample with roughly 1,500,000 distinct CDR3 sequences, about 32% of them seen once. Input material: cord blood. These receptors were taken from a newborn girl in good health.

The chain links TRBV5-5 to TRBJ1-2; a possible D gene is TRBD1 (6 bases). CDR3 length equals 16 residues. V was pared by 3 bases and J by 1 base, with 16 bases between. The V gene's germline CDR1 is SGHKS and CDR2 YYEKEE (reference sequence). CDR3 protein: CASSSHRVRYNYGYTF. DNA for the CDR3: TGTGCCAGCAGCTCCCACAGGGTCCGCTATAACTATGGCTACACCTTC.

A note on this clonotype: Just one base apart from a much larger clone, this may be a read error. The V call is TRBV2, the J call TRBJ2-5; D remains unclear. The J call could be wrong; TRBJ2-7 is a better fit for the DNA end. The germline CDR1 and CDR2 sequences are SNHLY and FYNNEI. The CDR3 consists of 14 residues. Written as DNA, the CDR3 is TGTGCCAGCAGTGAAAGGTCGTTACTGCACGAGCAGTACTTC. It translates to CASSERSLLHEQYF.

The chain employs TRBV5-1 and TRBJ2-1; 10 bases map to TRBD2. The germline gives CDR1 SGHRS, CDR2 YFSETQ. The J segment lost 7 bases and the V segment lost 5 bases, leaving 9 bases of the junction unmatched. CDR3 length: 15 amino acids. CDR3 DNA: TGCGCCAGCAGGCACCTAGCGGGAGTAGGTAATGAGCAGTTCTTC. This codes for CASRHLAGVGNEQFF.

This clonotype was counted between two and nine times. V gene TRBV24-1 combines with J gene TRBJ2-1; 9 bases match TRBD2. This CDR3 is built from 13 residues. CDR1 is KGHDR, CDR2 SFDVKD, per germline. The junction had 3 bases not matched to a gene; V was cut back by 10 bases and J by 3 bases. The CDR3: CATKREVYNEQFF. The DNA for the CDR3 is TGTGCCACGAAGCGGGAGGTCTACAATGAGCAGTTCTTC.

The CDR3 nucleotides are TGTGCCAGCAGCTTGGCTCCCGGGACGGATATTTACGAGCAGTACTTC. Translation: CASSLAPGTDIYEQYF. The rearrangement links TRBV5-5 to TRBJ2-7, with D perhaps assigned TRBD1 or TRBD2 (5 bases each). CDR3 length: 16 amino acids. Between the trimmed V and J ends, which lost 0 bases and 4 bases, there was a span of 17 bases. Germline-derived CDR1 and CDR2 are SGHKS and YYEKEE (reference sequence).

This clonotype was seen a few times. The V and J genes are TRBV11-2 and TRBJ2-3; no firm D call. The CDR3 has 12 residues. Per the germline V gene, CDR1 is SGHAT and CDR2 is FQNNGV. Trimming removed 0 bases from V and 11 bases from J, with 9 bases in between. CDR3 in DNA: TGTGCCAGCAGCTTAGAGGGCAGAGGGCAGTATTTT. Its translation: CASSLEGRGQYF. Together with reference TRBV11-2 and TRBJ2-3, the CDR3 gives the full variable domain: EAGVAQSPRYKIIEKRQSVAFWCNPISGHATLYWYQQILGQGPKLLIQFQNNGVVDDSQLPKDRFSAERLKGVDSTLKIQPAKLEDSAVYLCASSLEGRGQYFGPGTRLTVL.

This clonotype has at least ten counts. The V gene is TRBV6-1, the J gene TRBJ2-5; no clear D gene. Germline lookup yields CDR1 MNHNS and CDR2 SASEGT. V was shortened by 5 bases and J by 7 bases, with 11 bases between the two germline ends. This CDR3 contains 12 residues. The CDR3 region is CASSLDSATQYF. In DNA form, the CDR3 reads TGTGCCAGCAGTCTTGACTCTGCGACCCAGTACTTC.

The chain is built from TRBV6-2 or TRBV6-3 and TRBJ2-3; D unclear. V was trimmed by 4 bases and J by 7 bases, leaving 18 bases between them. CDR1 and CDR2 from the germline V gene are MNHEY and SVGEGT. CDR3 size: 15 residues. For the CDR3, the DNA is TGTGCCAGCAGTTCCCGACTCCTCACCACCCATACGCAGTATTTT. This codes for CASSSRLLTTHTQYF.

The chain has TRBV5-1 and TRBJ2-1; TRBD1 is a possible D gene (5 bases). This CDR3 spans 11 amino acids. Per germline, CDR1 SGHRS and CDR2 YFSETQ. Trimming cost V 4 bases and J 10 bases, with 9 bases left between them. CDR3 coding DNA: TGCGCCAGCAGCCTACAGGCCGAGCAGTTCTTC. Protein product: CASSLQAEQFF.

The chain recombines TRBV7-2 with TRBJ2-7, with 9 bases lining up with TRBD2. The CDR3 has 16 residues. CDR1 SGHTA and CDR2 FQGNSA come from the germline V gene. Trimming at V came to 2 bases and at J to 7 bases, leaving 12 bases not matched to a gene. CDR3 in amino acids: CASSLRLADSYNEQYF. For the CDR3, the DNA is TGTGCCAGCAGCTTAAGACTAGCGGACTCCTACAATGAGCAGTACTTC.

This clonotype was counted between two and nine times. This chain joins TRBV28 and TRBJ2-3; no clear D. Trimming took off 1 base at V and 0 bases at J, with 8 bases between the two ends. The CDR3 extends over 15 amino acids. CDR1 and CDR2 from the germline V gene are MDHEN and SYDVKM. CDR3 nucleotide sequence: TGTGCCAGCAGTTTATCCGCGACTAGCACAGATACGCAGTATTTT. Encoded protein: CASSLSATSTDTQYF.

The chain recombines TRBV3-1 with TRBJ2-4, with 12 bases that match TRBD2. The CDR3 spans 19 residues. Germline lookup yields CDR1 LGHDT and CDR2 YNNKEL (reference sequence). V lost 7 bases, J lost 3 bases, and 16 bases stayed unmatched. The CDR3 nucleotides read TGTGCCAGCAACGAACACGGGCTAGCGGGGGGGCCTGGCAAAAACATTCAGTACTTC. It translates to CASNEHGLAGGPGKNIQYF. Variable domain in full (rest from reference TRBV3-1 and TRBJ2-4): DTAVSQTPKYLVTQMGNDKSIKCEQNLGHDTMYWYKQDSKKFLKIMFSYNNKELIINETVPNRFSPKSPDKAHLNLHINSLELGDSAVYFCASNEHGLAGGPGKNIQYFGAGTRLSVL.

The chain combines TRBV28 with TRBJ2-1; a possible D gene is TRBD1 (7 bases). The CDR3 spans 13 residues. Germline assignment: CDR1 MDHEN and CDR2 SYDVKM. The germline V and J ends were trimmed by 7 bases and 7 bases, with 14 bases remaining between them. This CDR3 is CASTQGGRNEQFF. The CDR3 bases are TGTGCCAGCACCCAGGGGGGCAGAAATGAGCAGTTCTTC.

This clonotype was found a few times. This chain joins TRBV7-9 and TRBJ1-2, with D hard to call. The CDR3 has 14 amino acids. Germline lookup yields CDR1 SEHNR and CDR2 FQNEAQ (reference sequence). With 4 bases removed from V and 0 bases from J, the gap between germline ends came to 9 bases. The CDR3 DNA sequence: TGTGCCAGCAGCTCCACTAGTGCTAACTATGGCTACACCTTC. The encoded protein is CASSSTSANYGYTF.

DNA for the CDR3: TGCAGTGCGGCAACAGCCCCTCTAGCCAAAAACATTCAGTACTTC. It specifies CSAATAPLAKNIQYF. The V and J genes are TRBV20-1 and TRBJ2-4; D is unclear. The germline V gene encodes CDR1 DFQATT and CDR2 SNEGSKA (reference sequence). V was pared by 6 bases and J by 0 bases, with 15 bases between. This CDR3 region has 15 residues.